The entry below gives a single TCR beta chain sequence along with its context. The CDR3 spans 15 residues. Germline V gene sequence: CDR1 LGHDT, CDR2 YNNKEL (reference sequence). Unmatched junction bases numbered 6, after V lost 0 bases and J lost 7 bases. The data belong to a study of blood T cell repertoires in COVID-19. The wider study: T cells, B-cell-depleted T cells, or PBMCs supplied cDNA or gDNA.

Profiling relied on immunoSEQ multiplex PCR, and the TCRdb table lists in-frame clones only, not all of them. The sample lists approximately 140,000 clones; 80% to 90% were seen once. The source is a human donor in a cohort sampled during active COVID-19. This rearrangement joins TRBV3-1 (or the pseudogene TRBV3-2) to TRBJ1-2; TRBD1 matches 9 bases. Sequencing input: peripheral blood. The CDR3: CASSQEGTGISGYTF. DNA for the CDR3: TGTGCCAGCAGCCAAGAAGGGACAGGGATCAGTGGCTACACCTTC.